What follows is one TCR beta chain and its context. Its antigen is unknown. Base qualities are not at hand, and no much larger clone is one base apart. The immunoSEQ Assay, a bias-controlled multiplex PCR, was used to amplify TCRbeta CDR3 regions from genomic DNA. From the authors' description of their analysis: The number of nucleated cells in each sample was estimated from the amplification of reference gene primers within the assay. Sequence reads were collapsed and filtered to measure the absolute abundance of every unique TCRbeta CDR3 rearrangement. For each sample, productive Simpson clonality was calculated as the square root of Simpson's diversity index over productive rearrangements. TCRdb holds this immuneACCESS table with in-frame rearrangements only. Some clones are missing; in checked studies, unresolved V genes explain under half, and the rest has no known cause. V and J calls and clone size follow that table, whereas D and trimming were derived from the DNA. The sample profile shows more than 90,000 clones; around four fifths of them were found once. Under 0.85% of the sample comes from the top ten.

The collaborating institutions used their own protocols to collect whole blood in K2EDTA tubes. For TCRbeta analysis, collaborator samples were shipped as frozen whole blood, as isolated PBMCs, or as DNA extracted from either sample type. The entry originates in a study of blood T cell repertoires in COVID-19 (dated by TCRdb to 2019 to 2021). Regarding the research as a whole: Samples from collaborators originated in the United States, Italy and Spain and spanned both the acute and convalescent phases of COVID-19. Subjects who had been exposed to COVID-19, were actively infected with it, or had recovered from it provided the deeply sampled blood TCRbeta repertoires that made up the dataset. The repertoires were made available in a free public database intended to serve as a resource for research on the immune response to SARS-CoV-2. The prospective study material was composed of cDNA or gDNA derived from T cells, B-cell-depleted T cells, or PBMCs. Sample metadata almost always included a de-identified subject ID, COVID-19 status, age in years and sex. HLA class I and class II types, where available, came from metadata supplied by the sample provider rather than from assay-based typing. Samples were obtained from the ongoing ImmuneRACE study (first 160 participants) and from approximately 1,200 subjects provided by 6 global collaborators. General study outcomes and caveats: How much clinical and demographic metadata was included differed by source and by participant, and the metadata was provided uncurated.

The CDR3 sequence holds 14 residues, the cysteine and phenylalanine included. The retained sequence is limited to the CDR3, 42 bases, with the frame set at the first base. The germline V gene gives CDR1 as SGHRS and CDR2 as YFSETQ. Unmatched junction bases come to 9, with V trimmed by 2 bases and J by 8 bases. Sequencing was done on a sample of peripheral blood. This receptor chain uses TRBV5-1 and TRBJ1-2; 7 bases in the junction line up with TRBD1. This TCR came from a woman aged 70-85 years with acute or convalescent COVID-19. Here the CDR3 is given as CASSLGGALEGYTF. The DNA reads TGCGCCAGCAGCTTAGGGGGCGCTTTGGAGGGCTACACCTTC.